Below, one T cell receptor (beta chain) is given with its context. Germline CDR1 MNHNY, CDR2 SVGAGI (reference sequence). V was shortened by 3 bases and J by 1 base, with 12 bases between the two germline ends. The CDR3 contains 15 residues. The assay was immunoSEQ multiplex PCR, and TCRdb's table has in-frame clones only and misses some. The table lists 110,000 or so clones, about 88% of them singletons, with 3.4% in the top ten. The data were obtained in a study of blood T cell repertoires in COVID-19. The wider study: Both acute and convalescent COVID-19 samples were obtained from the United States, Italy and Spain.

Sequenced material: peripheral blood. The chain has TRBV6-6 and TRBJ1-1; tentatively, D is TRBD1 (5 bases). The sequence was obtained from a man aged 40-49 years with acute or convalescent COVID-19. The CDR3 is CASSYSGEWNTEAFF. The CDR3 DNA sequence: TGTGCCAGCAGTTATTCGGGGGAATGGAACACTGAAGCTTTCTTT.